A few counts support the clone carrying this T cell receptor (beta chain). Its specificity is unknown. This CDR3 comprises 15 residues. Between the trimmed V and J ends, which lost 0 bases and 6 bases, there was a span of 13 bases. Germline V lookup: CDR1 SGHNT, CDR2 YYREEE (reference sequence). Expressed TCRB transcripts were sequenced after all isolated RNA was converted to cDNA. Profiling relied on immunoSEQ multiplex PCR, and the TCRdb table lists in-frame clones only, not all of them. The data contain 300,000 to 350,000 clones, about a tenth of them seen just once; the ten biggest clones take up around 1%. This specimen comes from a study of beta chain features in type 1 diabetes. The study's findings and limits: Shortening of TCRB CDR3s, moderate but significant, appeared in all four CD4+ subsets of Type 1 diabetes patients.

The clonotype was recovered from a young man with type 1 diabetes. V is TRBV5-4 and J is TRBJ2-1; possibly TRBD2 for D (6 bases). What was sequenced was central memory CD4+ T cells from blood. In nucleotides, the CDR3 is TGTGCCAGCAGCTTGGGACTAGATATTCCCAATGAGCAGTTCTTC. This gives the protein CASSLGLDIPNEQFF.